What follows are 21 T cell receptor beta chains derived from one specimen sequenced in a study of T cell responses to AZD1222 COVID-19 vaccine. Here immunoSEQ multiplex PCR was the method, and the copy in TCRdb shows in-frame clones only, minus some. The table shows more than 150,000 clones, with approximately 90% occurring only once. The source was peripheral blood, collected 28 days after the second AZD1222 dose. The receptors derive from an adult who received the AZD1222 COVID-19 vaccine.

This chain joins TRBV3-1 (or the pseudogene TRBV3-2) and TRBJ1-5; TRBD1 matches at 8 bases. J gave up 5 bases and V 5 bases, and 5 bases lay outside the gene matches. The CDR3 has 14 amino acids. Germline V gene lookup returns CDR1 LGHDT and CDR2 YNNKEL (reference sequence). CDR3 protein: CASSRQGWHQPQHF. The CDR3 region has the DNA TGTGCCAGCAGCAGACAGGGGTGGCATCAGCCCCAGCATTTT.

In this sample, this clone turned up once. The same CDR3 is also encoded by other DNA sequences in this sample. DNA of the CDR3: TGTGCCAGTAGTACAGGGATCAATCAGCCCCAGCATTTT. The encoded protein is CASSTGINQPQHF. V is TRBV19 and J is TRBJ1-5, with a weak D call TRBD1 (5 bases). V was clipped by 4 bases and J by 3 bases, with 7 bases between them. CDR3 length equals 13 residues. Germline lookup yields CDR1 LNHDA and CDR2 SQIVND (reference sequence).

This sequence joins TRBV24-1 and TRBJ2-7; possibly TRBD2 for D (7 bases). Trimming removed 3 bases at V and 4 bases at J, with 21 bases between. This CDR3 is built from 17 residues. Germline V gene lookup returns CDR1 KGHDR and CDR2 SFDVKD. CDR3 loop: CATSDGRGGGRTYEQYF. CDR3 DNA: TGTGCCACCAGTGATGGGCGAGGGGGGGGACGTACGTACGAGCAGTACTTC.

This clone came up a few times. The V and J genes are TRBV10-3 and TRBJ1-1; the D is unclear. CDR3 length: 13 amino acids. Germline V gives CDR1 ENHRY, CDR2 SYGVKD. Trimming took off 8 bases at V and 2 bases at J, with 12 bases between the two ends. The CDR3 DNA follows: TGTGCCATCGAGGAGTTTTTAAACACTGAAGCTTTCTTT. Encoded protein: CAIEEFLNTEAFF.

V and J are TRBV3-1 (or the pseudogene TRBV3-2) and TRBJ2-2, with D unclear. Trimming shortened V by 2 bases and J by 8 bases, and 9 bases separated the two germline ends. In germline, CDR1 is LGHDT, CDR2 YNNKEL (reference sequence). The CDR3 sequence is 13 residues long. The DNA of the CDR3 is TGTGCCAGCAGCCAAATGACCGGGGGGGAGCTGTTTTTT. This translates into CASSQMTGGELFF.

The chain employs TRBV11-2 and TRBJ2-4; a possible D gene is TRBD2 (5 bases). Trimming shortened V by 1 base and J by 0 bases, and 10 bases separated the two germline ends. Germline CDR1 SGHAT, CDR2 FQNNGV. This CDR3 comprises 16 residues. Here the CDR3 reads CASSLGIREAKNIQYF. CDR3 DNA sequence: TGTGCCAGCAGCTTAGGGATCCGGGAAGCCAAAAACATTCAGTACTTC.

The chain has TRBV10-1 and TRBJ2-7, with 9 bases that match TRBD1. Germline assignment: CDR1 WNHNN and CDR2 SYGVQD (reference sequence). The CDR3 covers 16 residues. V was clipped by 3 bases and J by 2 bases; unmatched bases: 8. The CDR3 protein is CASSDRPRTGAYEQYF. CDR3 nucleotides: TGCGCCAGCAGTGATCGTCCCCGGACAGGGGCCTACGAGCAGTACTTC.

The rearrangement joins TRBV7-9 to TRBJ2-5, with 9 bases identical to TRBD2. The CDR3 totals 13 residues. The J segment lost 5 bases and the V segment lost 3 bases, leaving 1 base of the junction unmatched. Germline V gives CDR1 SEHNR, CDR2 FQNEAQ (reference sequence). The CDR3 DNA is TGTGCCAGCAGCTTCACTAGCGGGGAGACCCAGTACTTC. It translates to CASSFTSGETQYF.

This clone showed up just a few times. J is TRBJ2-5 and V is TRBV3-1 (or the pseudogene TRBV3-2); D unclear. The ends were cut back, 4 bases at V and 5 bases at J, with 14 bases in the middle. The CDR3 length is 14 residues. From germline, CDR1 is LGHDT and CDR2 YNNKEL (reference sequence). CDR3 protein: CASSPRIQFETQYF. The CDR3 region has the DNA TGTGCCAGCAGCCCCCGGATACAGTTTGAGACCCAGTACTTC.

This clone was detected once. The chain links TRBV10-1 to TRBJ1-6, with no clear D. V was shortened by 5 bases and J by 5 bases, with 7 bases between the two germline ends. The CDR3 extends over 13 amino acids. CDR1 is WNHNN, CDR2 SYGVQD, per germline (reference sequence). CDR3 in amino acids: CASSWDHNSPLHF. The DNA for the CDR3 is TGCGCCAGCAGTTGGGATCATAATTCACCCCTCCACTTT.

This chain connects TRBV30 to TRBJ2-5; D might be TRBD1 or TRBD2, each matching 5 bases. Trimming removed 3 bases from V and 2 bases from J, with 19 bases in between. Germline values: CDR1 GTSNPN, CDR2 SVGIG (reference sequence). This CDR3 region has 16 residues. The CDR3 DNA reads as TGTGCCTGGAGAAACGTGGGGGTTAGGGGACAAGAGACCCAGTACTTC. This gives the protein CAWRNVGVRGQETQYF.

This sequence joins TRBV28 and TRBJ1-2, with D perhaps matching TRBD1 (5 bases). Germline loops: CDR1 MDHEN, CDR2 SYDVKM. Trimming shortened V by 3 bases and J by 8 bases, and 10 bases separated the two germline ends. The CDR3 length is 12 residues. CDR3 sequence (DNA): TGTGCCAGCAGTTTTGGGGGTTTCGGCTACACCTTC. Translation gives CASSFGGFGYTF.

V is TRBV6-5 and J is TRBJ2-2, with 9 bases identical to TRBD1. This CDR3 has 16 amino acids. CDR1 and CDR2 from the germline V gene are MNHEY and SVGAGI. The ends lost 4 bases at V and 6 bases at J; junction bases unmatched: 9. The DNA for the CDR3 is TGTGCCAGCAGTTTTACCGGGACAGGGCTAGCCGGGGAGCTGTTTTTT. Translation gives CASSFTGTGLAGELFF.

DNA of the CDR3: TGTGCCAGCAGTTCACCAGTCCTCCCGCCTGGAGCCTACAATGAGCAGTTCTTC. Translated: CASSSPVLPPGAYNEQFF. V gene TRBV28 combines with J gene TRBJ2-1; D is unresolved. Germline V gene lookup returns CDR1 MDHEN and CDR2 SYDVKM. Trimming pared 4 bases from V and 2 bases from J, leaving 21 bases between. This CDR3 has 18 residues.

J is TRBJ2-3 and V is TRBV27; TRBD1 is a possible D gene (7 bases). The CDR3 length is 14 residues. Trimming took off 3 bases at V and 6 bases at J, with 13 bases between the two ends. CDR1 and CDR2 from the germline V gene are MNHEY and SMNVEV (reference sequence). For the CDR3, the DNA is TGTGCCAGCAGTTTCGGACCAGGGGGGGATACGCAGTATTTT. Translating it yields CASSFGPGGDTQYF.

The chain uses TRBV11-2 and TRBJ2-2, with 11 bases that match TRBD2. Germline lookup yields CDR1 SGHAT and CDR2 FQNNGV. Trimming cost V 5 bases and J 4 bases; bases outside gene matches: 12. The CDR3 is made up of 18 amino acids. CDR3 nucleotide sequence: TGTGCCAGCAGCCTCCCTACTAGCGGGAGTCTGGGCACCGGGGAGCTGTTTTTT. Translation gives CASSLPTSGSLGTGELFF.

The CDR3, as DNA: TGTGCCACCATCCCCTTGGGACAGGGAATAGGTGAGCAGTTCTTC. Translation gives CATIPLGQGIGEQFF. The chain recombines TRBV7-9 with TRBJ2-1; 9 bases agree with TRBD1. The germline V gene encodes CDR1 SEHNR and CDR2 FQNEAQ (reference sequence). The CDR3 loop spans 15 amino acids. Trimming removed 10 bases from V and 9 bases from J; junction bases left unmatched: 16.

This clone was seen a single time. The chain is built from TRBV19 and TRBJ1-1; D might be TRBD1 (5 bases). CDR3 size: 15 residues. V lost 7 bases to trimming and J lost 2 bases, with 17 bases between them. CDR1 LNHDA and CDR2 SQIVND come from the germline V gene (reference sequence). DNA for the CDR3: TGTGCCAGTATTGATGGACAAAGTTTTAACACTGAAGCTTTCTTT. This encodes CASIDGQSFNTEAFF.

J is TRBJ1-1 and V is TRBV3-1 (or the pseudogene TRBV3-2); 7 bases match TRBD1. J gave up 1 base and V 4 bases, and 6 bases lay outside the gene matches. Germline V gene sequence: CDR1 LGHDT, CDR2 YNNKEL (reference sequence). The CDR3 is made up of 15 amino acids. In nucleotides, the CDR3 is TGTGCCAGCAGCCCAATAGACAGGGCGAACACTGAAGCTTTCTTT. Translated: CASSPIDRANTEAFF.

V usage is TRBV2 and J usage is TRBJ2-7, with D perhaps matching TRBD2 (5 bases). The germline V gene has CDR1 SNHLY and CDR2 FYNNEI. The V gene lost 8 bases and the J gene lost 2 bases, with 13 bases spanning the gap. The CDR3 runs 13 residues. CDR3 sequence: CASVESGTYEQYF. Written as DNA, the CDR3 is TGTGCCAGCGTAGAAAGCGGAACCTACGAGCAGTACTTC.

V and J are TRBV19 and TRBJ2-1, with 9 bases fitting TRBD2. The CDR3 runs 17 residues. V trimming: 3 bases; J trimming: 8 bases; junction bases outside the gene matches: 14. Germline loops: CDR1 LNHDA, CDR2 SQIVND (reference sequence). For the CDR3, the DNA is TGTGCCAGTAGTATCAAGCCCCTAGGAGCGGGGGGTTATGAGCAGTTCTTC. It is translated as CASSIKPLGAGGYEQFF. Using reference TRBV19 and TRBJ2-1 for the parts outside the CDR3, the full variable domain is DGGITQSPKYLFRKEGQNVTLSCEQNLNHDAMYWYRQDPGQGLRLIYYSQIVNDFQKGDIAEGYSVSREKKESFPLTVTSAQKNPTAFYLCASSIKPLGAGGYEQFFGPGTRLTVL.